This T cell receptor (beta chain) was captured by sequencing in a study of PD-L1 blockade in urothelial cancer. Study summary: Researchers looked at the blood 3 weeks (second dose) and 6 weeks after treatment began.

As for time point: pretreatment peripheral blood. Urothelial carcinoma in patients was locally advanced or metastatic. Patient sample counts ranged from 1 to 8, pretreatment and on-treatment. Clones were read by immunoSEQ multiplex PCR, and TCRdb kept only the in-frame ones, dropping some. The sample includes tens of thousands of clones, around 89% of them seen just once. This CDR3 comprises 14 residues. Trimming removed 5 bases from V and 7 bases from J; junction bases left unmatched: 8. Germline V CDR1 and CDR2: MDHEN, SYDVKM. This chain joins TRBV28 and TRBJ2-4; 7 positions agree with TRBD2. The material was PBMCs, obtained around atezolizumab (anti-PD-L1) treatment. The clonotype comes from a man in his sixties with urothelial cancer. As DNA, the CDR3 is TGTGCCAGCAGTCGAACGGGAGGATTCAACATTCAGTACTTC. This translates into CASSRTGGFNIQYF.